This T cell receptor beta chain stems from a study of radiation and T cells in renal cell carcinoma. Study information: Nephrectomy followed 15 Gy stereotactic body radiation by 4 weeks. Study outcomes and limitations: From baseline, blood top tumor clonotypes peaked at 2 weeks post-radiation. No pretreatment tumor biopsies were available for baseline clonotypes.

Between the trimmed V and J ends, which lost 7 bases and 4 bases, there was a span of 19 bases. Germline CDR1 is SNHLY and CDR2 is FYNNEI. This CDR3 region has 15 residues. Specified time point: baseline pretreatment blood. Treatment given: 15 Gy SBRT to primary tumor, nephrectomy 4 weeks later. After SBRT, blood was collected at 2 and 4 weeks, plus baseline. Of note for this clone: Its antigen is not known.

Assay used: immunoSEQ multiplex PCR; TCRdb lists only in-frame clones, some missing. In the table there are 70,000 to 95,000 clones, about 79% of which are singletons. This material consisted of blood, taken from a patient whose treatment included radiotherapy and nephrectomy. The sequence derives from a man aged 60 to 69 with renal cell carcinoma. The chain has TRBV2 and TRBJ1-1; unclear D gene. CDR3 region: CASTAPIRSVTEAFF. CDR3 sequence (DNA): TGTGCCAGCACAGCCCCCATACGGTCGGTCACTGAAGCTTTCTTT.